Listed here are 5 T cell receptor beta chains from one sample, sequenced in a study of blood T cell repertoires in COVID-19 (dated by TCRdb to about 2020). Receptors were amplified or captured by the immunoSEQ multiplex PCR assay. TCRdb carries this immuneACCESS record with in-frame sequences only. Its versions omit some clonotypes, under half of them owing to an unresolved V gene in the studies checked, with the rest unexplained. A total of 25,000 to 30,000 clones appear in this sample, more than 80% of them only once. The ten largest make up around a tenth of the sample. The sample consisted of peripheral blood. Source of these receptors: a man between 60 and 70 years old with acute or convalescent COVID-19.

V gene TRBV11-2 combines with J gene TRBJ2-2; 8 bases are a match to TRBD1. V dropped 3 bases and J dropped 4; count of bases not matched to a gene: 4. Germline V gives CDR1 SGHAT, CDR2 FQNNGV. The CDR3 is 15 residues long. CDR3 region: CASSFATGATGELFF. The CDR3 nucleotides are TGTGCCAGCAGCTTCGCGACAGGGGCCACCGGGGAGCTGTTTTTT.

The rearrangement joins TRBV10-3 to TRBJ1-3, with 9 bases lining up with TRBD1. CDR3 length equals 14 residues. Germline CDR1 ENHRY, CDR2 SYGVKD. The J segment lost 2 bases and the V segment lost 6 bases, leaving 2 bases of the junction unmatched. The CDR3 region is CAISRQGAGNTIYF. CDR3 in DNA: TGTGCCATCAGCCGACAGGGGGCTGGAAACACCATATATTTT.

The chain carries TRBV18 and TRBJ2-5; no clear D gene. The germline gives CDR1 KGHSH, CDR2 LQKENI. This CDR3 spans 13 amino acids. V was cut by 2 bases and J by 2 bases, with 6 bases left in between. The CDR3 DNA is TGTGCCAGCTCACCAACCAGACAAGAGACCCAGTACTTC. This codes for CASSPTRQETQYF.

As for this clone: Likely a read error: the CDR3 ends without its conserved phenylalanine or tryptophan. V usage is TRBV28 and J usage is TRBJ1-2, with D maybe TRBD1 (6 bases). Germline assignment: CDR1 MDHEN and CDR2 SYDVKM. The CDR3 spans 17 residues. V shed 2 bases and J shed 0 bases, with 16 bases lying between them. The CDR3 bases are TGTGCCAGCAGTTTAAGCGTCGTACAGGGACCTAACTATGGCTACACCCTC. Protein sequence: CASSLSVVQGPNYGYTL.

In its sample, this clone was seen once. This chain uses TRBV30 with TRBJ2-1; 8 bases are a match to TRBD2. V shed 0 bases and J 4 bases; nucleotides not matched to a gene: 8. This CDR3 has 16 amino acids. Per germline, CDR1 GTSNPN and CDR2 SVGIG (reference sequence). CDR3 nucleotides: TGTGCCTGGAGTGTGGGGGGGGCGGGAGGATACAATGAGCAGTTCTTC. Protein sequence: CAWSVGGAGGYNEQFF.